The TCR beta chain described here comes from a study of blood T cell repertoires in COVID-19. Study as a whole: From T cells, B-cell-depleted T cells, or PBMCs came the material, which was cDNA or gDNA.

In the original analysis: Scientists estimated how many nucleated cells there were by amplifying reference gene primers. Method: immunoSEQ multiplex PCR; TCRdb's copy keeps in-frame clones and lacks some. Clonal size and the V and J genes are those of that table, whereas D and trimming came from the DNA. Of about 60,000 clones listed, about 80% are singletons. Per germline, CDR1 SNHLY and CDR2 FYNNEI. V was pared by 8 bases and J by 2 bases, with 19 bases between. The CDR3 contains 16 residues. V gene TRBV2 combines with J gene TRBJ1-5; D may be TRBD1 (6 bases). The sequenced material came from peripheral blood. The receptor comes from a woman aged 80 or over with acute or convalescent COVID-19. This chain's CDR3 is CASSLGRGIRNQPQHF. The DNA for the CDR3 is TGTGCCAGCTCCCTGGGAAGGGGGATACGCAATCAGCCCCAGCATTTT.